The 9 T cell receptor beta chains presented below share a single source sample, sequenced in a study of cytomegalovirus exposure and HLA in healthy donors. Primers for the PCR totalled 60 Vbeta and 13 Jbeta. The method was immunoSEQ multiplex PCR; TCRdb's version includes in-frame clones alone and lacks a portion of them. The sample has over 100,000 clones; roughly 76% are singletons. Sequencing was carried out using PBMCs. Receptor source: a woman aged 50 to 65 in good health and CMV-seropositive.

A few counts support this clone. The J gene is TRBJ1-2, the V gene TRBV6-1, with 10 bases aligning to TRBD1. In germline, CDR1 is MNHNS, CDR2 SASEGT. The CDR3 length is 14 residues. The trim removed 7 bases at V and 5 bases at J, leaving 7 bases unmatched. In DNA form, the CDR3 reads TGTGCCAGCATAGGGGGACAGGGGCCTTATGGCTACACCTTC. Its protein is CASIGGQGPYGYTF.

V and J are TRBV4-3 and TRBJ1-1; D possibly corresponds to TRBD1 (5 bases). The V gene's germline CDR1 is LGHNA and CDR2 YSLEER. The V end lost 3 bases, the J end lost 6 bases, and 26 bases lay between the germline ends. The CDR3 has 18 amino acids. The CDR3 protein is CASSQARQQAYLFSEAFF. CDR3 nucleotides: TGCGCCAGCAGCCAGGCGCGGCAACAGGCTTATTTATTCTCTGAAGCTTTCTTT.

This clone was observed a few times. The chain is built from TRBV2 and TRBJ2-1, with 7 nucleotides matching TRBD2. This CDR3 region has 17 residues. J gave up 6 bases and V 4 bases, and 15 bases lay outside the gene matches. Germline values: CDR1 SNHLY, CDR2 FYNNEI. CDR3 loop: CASSGVGGGVARNEQFF. The CDR3 DNA sequence: TGTGCCAGCAGTGGAGTGGGGGGGGGAGTAGCTCGCAATGAGCAGTTCTTC.

The rearrangement joins TRBV11-3 to TRBJ1-1, with D unclear. This CDR3 comprises 15 residues. CDR1 is SGHNT and CDR2 is YENEEA in the germline V gene. Trimming removed 5 bases from V and 7 bases from J, with 20 bases in between. The CDR3 region is CASSLSGPPGGEAFF. CDR3 DNA: TGTGCCAGCAGCCTCTCCGGCCCTCCCGGCGGTGAAGCTTTCTTT.

The chain recombines TRBV7-9 with TRBJ2-7; 8 bases align to TRBD2. J lost 6 bases, V lost 1 base, and 8 bases had no gene match. Germline-derived CDR1 and CDR2 are SEHNR and FQNEAQ (reference sequence). The CDR3 extends over 15 amino acids. CDR3 in DNA: TGTGCCAGCAGCTTAGGTGGAGCGGGAGAGGGCGAGCAGTACTTC. As protein: CASSLGGAGEGEQYF.

The gene calls are TRBV5-5 and TRBJ1-2, with 8 bases lining up with TRBD1. Germline CDR1 reads SGHKS; CDR2 reads YYEKEE (reference sequence). The ends lost 4 bases at V and 5 bases at J; junction bases unmatched: 16. This CDR3 is built from 17 residues. This CDR3 reads CASSHWTGRGGLYGYTF. CDR3 nucleotide sequence: TGTGCCAGCAGCCATTGGACAGGGAGAGGGGGTCTATATGGCTACACCTTC.

The rearrangement joins TRBV5-1 to TRBJ2-3, with 13 nucleotides matching TRBD2. Germline assignment: CDR1 SGHRS and CDR2 YFSETQ. The CDR3 consists of 16 residues. The V segment lost 0 bases and the J segment 4 bases; nucleotides outside the gene matches: 2. For the CDR3, the DNA is TGCGCCAGCAGCTTGGGGACTAGCGGGGGAGCAGATACGCAGTATTTT. As protein: CASSLGTSGGADTQYF.

The chain carries TRBV6-1 and TRBJ2-3; unclear D gene. The CDR3 has 15 amino acids. From germline, CDR1 is MNHNS and CDR2 SASEGT. Deletions cut 3 bases from V and 2 bases from J, with 12 bases between. CDR3 in amino acids: CASSDLLFSTDTQYF. The CDR3 DNA sequence: TGTGCCAGCAGTGACCTCCTCTTCTCCACAGATACGCAGTATTTT.

This clone was observed a few times. This chain uses TRBV7-2 with TRBJ2-3; D call uncertain. With 1 base removed from V and 6 bases from J, the gap between germline ends came to 14 bases. Germline values: CDR1 SGHTA, CDR2 FQGNSA. This CDR3 is built from 15 residues. This CDR3 reads CASSLGRIWADTQYF. CDR3 sequence (DNA): TGTGCCAGCAGCTTAGGACGGATTTGGGCGGATACGCAGTATTTT.